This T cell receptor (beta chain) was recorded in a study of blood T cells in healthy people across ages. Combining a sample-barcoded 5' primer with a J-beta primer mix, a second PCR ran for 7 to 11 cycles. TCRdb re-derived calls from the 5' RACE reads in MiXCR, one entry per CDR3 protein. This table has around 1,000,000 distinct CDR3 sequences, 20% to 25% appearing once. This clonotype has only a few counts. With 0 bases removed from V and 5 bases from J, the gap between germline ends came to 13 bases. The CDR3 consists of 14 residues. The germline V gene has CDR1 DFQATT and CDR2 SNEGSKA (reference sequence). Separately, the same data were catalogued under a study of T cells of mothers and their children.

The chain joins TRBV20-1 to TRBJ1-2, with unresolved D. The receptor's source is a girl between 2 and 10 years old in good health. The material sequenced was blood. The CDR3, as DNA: TGCAGTGCTAGAGATGAACGGATTCCTTATGGCTACACCTTC. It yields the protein CSARDERIPYGYTF.